These 26 T cell receptor beta chains originate from one sample sequenced in a study of cytomegalovirus exposure and HLA in healthy donors (dated by TCRdb to 2016 to 2017). The library was obtained by the immunoSEQ multiplex PCR assay. A mixture of 60 forward primers for TCR Vbeta segments and 13 reverse primers for TCR Jbeta segments was used in the multiplex PCR. Here the immuneACCESS table is served through TCRdb, limited to in-frame sequences with V and J called. Missing clones are a known gap in these copies; in checked studies unresolved V genes cover under half, and the rest lacks a known reason. In all, the sample holds 200,000 to 250,000 clones, and approximately 81% of those were seen once. The ten largest clones add up to 1% to 1.5% of the sample. Source material: PBMCs. These TCRs come from a human donor in good health.

The chain is built from TRBV2 and TRBJ1-3, with D perhaps TRBD1 (6 bases). V was pared by 4 bases and J by 0 bases, with 13 bases between. Germline V CDR1 and CDR2: SNHLY, FYNNEI. The CDR3 totals 16 residues. Here the CDR3 DNA reads TGTGCCAGCAGTGGGTGGCAGGGGCCCTCTGGAAACACCATATATTTT. Amino acids: CASSGWQGPSGNTIYF.

This sequence joins TRBV5-4 and TRBJ2-3; the match to TRBD2 covers 13 bases. V lost 4 bases, J lost 4 bases, and 6 bases stayed unmatched. CDR1 and CDR2 (germline): SGHNT, YYREEE (reference sequence). This CDR3 has 16 amino acids. CDR3 loop: CASSTLAGGPSDTQYF. The CDR3 DNA is TGTGCCAGCAGCACACTAGCGGGAGGGCCCTCAGATACGCAGTATTTT.

The genes are TRBV28 and TRBJ1-2, with TRBD1 identical over 9 bases. CDR3 length: 15 residues. Trimming at V came to 4 bases and at J to 7 bases, leaving 10 bases not matched to a gene. In germline, CDR1 is MDHEN, CDR2 SYDVKM. The CDR3 spells CASSSHAGTGSGYTF. CDR3 nucleotides: TGTGCCAGCAGTTCCCACGCCGGGACAGGGTCTGGCTACACCTTC.

The chain uses TRBV6-1 and TRBJ2-7; 7 bases match TRBD1. CDR1 MNHNS and CDR2 SASEGT come from the germline V gene. V trimming: 4 bases; J trimming: 2 bases; junction bases outside the gene matches: 8. This CDR3 has 15 residues. This CDR3 reads CASSVRRQGAYEQYF. Here the CDR3 DNA reads TGTGCCAGCAGTGTCCGACGACAGGGTGCCTACGAGCAGTACTTC.

This clone was observed once. This sequence joins TRBV27 and TRBJ2-1; TRBD2 aligns across 8 bases. The germline V gene encodes CDR1 MNHEY and CDR2 SMNVEV (reference sequence). The CDR3 extends over 18 amino acids. The ends lost 4 bases at V and 7 bases at J; junction bases unmatched: 18. In nucleotides, the CDR3 is TGTGCCAGCAGTTCAATACCGGGACTAGGGAGGGGCAGTAATGAGCAGTTCTTC. This encodes CASSSIPGLGRGSNEQFF.

The genes are TRBV6-5 and TRBJ2-7; 11 bases align to TRBD2. CDR3 size: 14 residues. CDR1 is MNHEY and CDR2 is SVGAGI in the germline V gene. V was clipped by 0 bases and J by 5 bases; unmatched bases: 0. DNA of the CDR3: TGTGCCAGCAGTTACTCGGGACTAGCGGACGAGCAGTACTTC. Translation gives CASSYSGLADEQYF.

The sample holds a few counts of this clone. V usage is TRBV19 and J usage is TRBJ2-1; D is unclear. CDR3 length: 14 amino acids. Germline loops: CDR1 LNHDA, CDR2 SQIVND (reference sequence). V lost 5 bases and J lost 0, with 8 bases in between. The CDR3 nucleotides are TGTGCCAGTAGTGGTACGGGCTCCTACAATGAGCAGTTCTTC. Amino acids: CASSGTGSYNEQFF.

The chain uses TRBV25-1 and TRBJ2-6; D perhaps matches TRBD1 (6 bases). The CDR3 totals 18 residues. The germline CDR1 and CDR2 sequences are MGHDK and SYGVNS. Trimming took 1 base from V and 0 from J, leaving 13 bases between them. The CDR3 here is CASSEWEQGFSGANVLTF. CDR3 bases: TGTGCCAGCAGTGAATGGGAACAGGGTTTCTCTGGGGCCAACGTCCTGACTTTC.

V is TRBV7-2 and J is TRBJ2-3; perhaps TRBD2 as D (6 bases). V was clipped by 4 bases and J by 2 bases, with 19 bases between them. Germline V gene data show CDR1 as SGHTA and CDR2 as FQGNSA. This CDR3 is 17 amino acids long. The CDR3 reads CASSSPIEAGTTDTQYF. For the CDR3, the DNA is TGTGCCAGCAGCTCGCCCATCGAAGCGGGCACCACAGATACGCAGTATTTT.

The chain joins TRBV4-1 to TRBJ2-1, with 8 bases matching TRBD1. Germline V gives CDR1 MGHRA, CDR2 YSYEKL. The V gene end was trimmed by 4 bases and the J gene end by 9 bases; junction bases not matched to a gene: 11. This CDR3 is built from 15 residues. The CDR3 DNA is TGCGCCAGCAGCCCGAGGACAGGGCGTGGGTTTGAGCAGTTCTTC. It codes for CASSPRTGRGFEQFF.

V usage is TRBV12-5 and J usage is TRBJ1-3, with D possibly being TRBD1 (6 bases). Germline V gene data show CDR1 as LGHNT and CDR2 as FRNRAP. The CDR3 has 19 amino acids. V was trimmed by 4 bases and J by 0 bases, leaving 22 bases between them. CDR3 coding DNA: TGTGCTAGTGGTTCGGAAAGACCCGGGACAAGGGCCTCTGGAAACACCATATATTTT. Amino acid sequence: CASGSERPGTRASGNTIYF.

The chain employs TRBV13 and TRBJ2-1; 9 bases map to TRBD2. Unmatched junction bases numbered 11, after V lost 5 bases and J lost 0 bases. The CDR3 is made up of 18 amino acids. Germline V gives CDR1 PRHDT, CDR2 FYEKMQ (reference sequence). The CDR3: CASSTPGLARSSYNEQFF. The CDR3 DNA reads TGTGCCAGCAGCACGCCGGGACTAGCTCGAAGCTCCTACAATGAGCAGTTCTTC.

This chain joins TRBV4-2 and TRBJ2-2, with TRBD2 matching over 10 bases. The CDR3 is 16 amino acids. Germline CDR1 LGHNA, CDR2 YNFKEQ. With V trimmed by 1 base and J by 5 bases, 4 bases remained unmatched. The CDR3 spells CASSQALAGETGELFF. The DNA of the CDR3 is TGTGCCAGCAGCCAAGCCCTAGCGGGAGAAACCGGGGAGCTGTTTTTT.

The chain combines TRBV4-1 with TRBJ2-7; 7 bases line up with TRBD2. Looked up from germline, CDR1 is MGHRA and CDR2 is YSYEKL. With 4 bases clipped from V and 3 bases from J, the junction kept 6 bases outside the gene matches. The length of the CDR3 is 14 residues. DNA for the CDR3: TGCGCCAGCAGCCCGAGACTAGCCAGCTACGAGCAGTACTTC. This gives the protein CASSPRLASYEQYF.

The chain is built from TRBV6-5 and TRBJ2-1; 8 bases match TRBD2. Germline loops: CDR1 MNHEY, CDR2 SVGAGI. The CDR3 length is 15 residues. V dropped 4 bases and J dropped 4; count of bases not matched to a gene: 6. The CDR3: CASSLGAGEYNEQFF. Written as DNA, the CDR3 is TGTGCCAGCAGTTTAGGAGCGGGAGAGTACAATGAGCAGTTCTTC.

This chain's CDR3 is CASSQGADNEQFF. CDR3 bases: TGTGCCAGCAGCCAAGGAGCGGACAATGAGCAGTTCTTC. This chain links TRBV4-2 with TRBJ2-1; tentatively, D is TRBD2 (5 bases). The CDR3 covers 13 residues. Germline lookup yields CDR1 LGHNA and CDR2 YNFKEQ. Trimming took 1 base from V and 5 from J, leaving 6 bases between them.

The chain joins TRBV1 to TRBJ2-7; the table's D call, TRBD1, has no DNA check behind it. TRBV1 is designated a pseudogene. The CDR3 sequence is 14 residues long. The CDR3 region is CTSSHTGTPYEQYF. CDR3 DNA: TGCACCAGCAGCCATACCGGGACACCCTACGAGCAGTACTTC.

The V gene is TRBV7-6, the J gene TRBJ2-3, with 11 bases lining up with TRBD2. Germline V gene data show CDR1 as SGHVS and CDR2 as FNYEAQ. The CDR3 runs 16 residues. Trimming at V came to 5 bases and at J to 0 bases, leaving 4 bases not matched to a gene. The CDR3: CASSKGLAASTDTQYF. CDR3 DNA sequence: TGTGCCAGCAGCAAGGGACTAGCGGCAAGCACAGATACGCAGTATTTT.

V gene TRBV6-5 combines with J gene TRBJ2-1; D not resolved. The CDR3 has 12 amino acids. Germline V gives CDR1 MNHEY, CDR2 SVGAGI. V was cut by 8 bases and J by 7 bases, with 12 bases left in between. CDR3 in DNA: TGTGCCAGCTCTCCAAACCGGAATGAGCAGTTCTTC. Its protein product is CASSPNRNEQFF.

The V call is TRBV5-6, the J call TRBJ2-7; 8 bases fit TRBD1. The germline CDR1 and CDR2 sequences are SGHDT and YYEEEE. J was trimmed by 6 bases and V by 4 bases; bases with no gene match: 3. This CDR3 is built from 12 residues. In DNA form, the CDR3 reads TGTGCCAGCAGCCGGACAGGGCCCGAGCAGTACTTC. Protein: CASSRTGPEQYF.

The chain is built from TRBV30 and TRBJ1-2; 10 nucleotides agree with TRBD1. CDR1 and CDR2 (germline): GTSNPN, SVGIG (reference sequence). V gave up 2 bases and J gave up 4 bases; unmatched junction bases: 4. The CDR3 has 14 amino acids. The CDR3 DNA follows: TGTGCCTGGAGTTTTAGGGACAGGGGCTATGGCTACACCTTC. Translating gives CAWSFRDRGYGYTF.

A remark on this clone: This sample also contains other DNA sequences that code for the same CDR3. The gene calls are TRBV5-1 and TRBJ1-5, with D perhaps matching TRBD1 (5 bases). The CDR3 is 15 amino acids. From germline, CDR1 is SGHRS and CDR2 YFSETQ. Trimming left V 2 bases short and J 0 bases short, with 9 bases between. The CDR3 sequence is CASSLRGGSNQPQHF. CDR3 DNA: TGCGCCAGCAGCTTACGGGGGGGTAGCAATCAGCCCCAGCATTTT.

This rearrangement joins TRBV5-1 to TRBJ2-7; 7 positions agree with TRBD1. V trimming: 4 bases; J trimming: 6 bases; junction bases outside the gene matches: 10. There are 14 residues in the CDR3. CDR1 SGHRS and CDR2 YFSETQ come from the germline V gene. CDR3 nucleotide sequence: TGCGCCAGCAGCCCCGGGACAGCTAGGGGCGAGCAGTACTTC. Protein sequence: CASSPGTARGEQYF.

This clone was recorded only once. The genes are TRBV30 and TRBJ2-3, with 7 bases lining up with TRBD1. The V and J ends lost 1 base and 4 bases, in that order; junction bases with no gene match: 2. The CDR3 is made up of 13 amino acids. The germline V gene has CDR1 GTSNPN and CDR2 SVGIG (reference sequence). Here the CDR3 reads CAWSGQGADTQYF. DNA of the CDR3: TGTGCCTGGAGTGGACAGGGTGCAGATACGCAGTATTTT.

The genes are TRBV4-1 and TRBJ1-2, with 9 bases lining up with TRBD1. The length of the CDR3 is 15 residues. The V gene's germline CDR1 is MGHRA and CDR2 YSYEKL. The junction had 10 bases not matched to a gene; V was cut back by 6 bases and J by 5 bases. The CDR3 loop reads CASRSTGGGRYGYTF. CDR3 nucleotide sequence: TGCGCCAGCAGGTCAACAGGGGGCGGACGGTATGGCTACACCTTC.

Here the CDR3 DNA reads TGTGCCAGCAGTGCCATTAATGGACAGGGGGAGAAGACCCAGTACTTC. Its protein is CASSAINGQGEKTQYF. The rearrangement joins TRBV25-1 to TRBJ2-5; TRBD1 matches 10 bases. There are 16 residues in the CDR3. The germline V gene has CDR1 MGHDK and CDR2 SYGVNS. V was clipped by 4 bases and J by 6 bases; unmatched bases: 11.